Following are 16 T cell receptor beta chains from one sample sequenced in a study of resident and recirculating memory T cells in vitiligo (dated by TCRdb to the late 2010s). The method behind the library was the immunoSEQ multiplex PCR assay. Imported from immuneACCESS, the table was reduced by TCRdb to in-frame sequences with V and J called. These copies leave out some clones; in studies compared against another copy, an unresolved V gene accounts for under half, and the cause of the remainder is not known. In all, the sample holds fewer than 85,000 clones, and about 92% of those were seen once. Together, the top ten hold around 5.1% of the sample. Sequencing input: blood. The receptors were sampled from a male donor with vitiligo.

The rearrangement links TRBV27 to TRBJ1-1; no clear D. V was pared by 4 bases and J by 5 bases, with 20 bases between. CDR1 and CDR2 from the germline V gene are MNHEY and SMNVEV (reference sequence). The CDR3 has 16 amino acids. The CDR3 protein is CASSSSAGELGTEAFF. CDR3 DNA: TGTGCCAGCAGTTCATCGGCGGGAGAGCTGGGGACTGAAGCTTTCTTT.

The chain joins TRBV19 to TRBJ2-2; tentatively, D is TRBD2 (5 bases). This CDR3 comprises 17 residues. Trimming left V 8 bases short and J 0 bases short, with 19 bases between. Germline V CDR1 and CDR2: LNHDA, SQIVND (reference sequence). The CDR3 nucleotides read TGTGCCAGTTTCACTCCGGGATCCCAATCGAACACCGGGGAGCTGTTTTTT. It encodes CASFTPGSQSNTGELFF.

V and J are TRBV11-3 and TRBJ2-7, with D perhaps TRBD2 (6 bases). The germline V and J ends were trimmed by 5 bases and 2 bases, with 16 bases remaining between them. CDR1 and CDR2 from the germline V gene are SGHNT and YENEEA. The CDR3 length is 15 residues. As DNA, the CDR3 is TGTGCCAGCAGCCCCGGAGTTGGCGGGGCCTACGAGCAGTACTTC. It encodes CASSPGVGGAYEQYF.

CDR3 protein: CASSFSRNYGYTF. CDR3 bases: TGTGCCAGCAGCTTCTCCCGTAACTATGGCTACACCTTC. The chain combines TRBV7-2 with TRBJ1-2; D is uncertain. This CDR3 region has 13 residues. Germline CDR1 is SGHTA and CDR2 is FQGNSA. The ends were cut back, 3 bases at V and 1 base at J, with 6 bases in the middle.

This rearrangement joins TRBV15 to TRBJ2-1, with TRBD2 identical over 9 bases. Germline V CDR1 and CDR2: LNHNV, YYDKDF (reference sequence). V shed 5 bases, J shed 5 bases, and the junction held 10 bases outside the gene matches. This CDR3 spans 16 amino acids. The CDR3 is CATSGRTSGYHNEQFF. CDR3 coding DNA: TGTGCCACCAGCGGAAGAACTAGCGGGTACCACAATGAGCAGTTCTTC.

This chain uses TRBV7-6 with TRBJ2-7; D is ambiguous. In germline, CDR1 is SGHVS, CDR2 FNYEAQ. Trimming took 1 base from V and 3 from J, leaving 7 bases between them. The CDR3 totals 13 residues. In DNA, the CDR3 is TGTGCCAGCAGCTTAGAACAGAACTACGAGCAGTACTTC. Translation: CASSLEQNYEQYF.

This chain connects TRBV12-5 to TRBJ2-1; 10 nucleotides line up with TRBD2. J lost 6 bases, V lost 1 base, and 3 bases had no gene match. Germline CDR1 LGHNT, CDR2 FRNRAP. CDR3 length: 15 amino acids. The CDR3 protein is CASGLGSGRPNEQFF. The CDR3 DNA is TGTGCTAGTGGTTTGGGTAGCGGGAGGCCCAATGAGCAGTTCTTC.

V and J are TRBV6-4 and TRBJ2-7, with no clear D. This CDR3 is 13 amino acids long. Looked up from germline, CDR1 is MRHNA and CDR2 is SNTAGT. V dropped 10 bases and J dropped 1 base, with 14 bases sitting between them. DNA of the CDR3: TGTGCCATCCAAAGACTGCTTTCCTACGAGCAGTACTTC. Translated, it gives CAIQRLLSYEQYF.

This sequence joins TRBV10-2 and TRBJ1-4; D remains unclear. V lost 6 bases and J lost 4, with 12 bases in between. Germline-derived CDR1 and CDR2 are WSHSY and SAAADI. The CDR3 contains 14 residues. Here the CDR3 DNA reads TGCGCCAGCAGGGCGGGTGTAGGTAATGAAAAACTGTTTTTT. It translates to CASRAGVGNEKLFF.

This chain connects TRBV2 to TRBJ2-1, with 9 bases matching TRBD2. Trimming took 3 bases from V and 6 from J; bases not matched to a gene: 3. This CDR3 comprises 14 residues. Germline CDR1 is SNHLY and CDR2 is FYNNEI. Written as DNA, the CDR3 is TGTGCCAGCAGTGAGGCTAGCGGGATCAATGAGCAGTTCTTC. Its translation is CASSEASGINEQFF.

The chain employs TRBV28 and TRBJ1-3, with 7 bases that match TRBD1. The germline gives CDR1 MDHEN, CDR2 SYDVKM. The CDR3 is 15 residues long. Trimming at V came to 4 bases and at J to 0 bases, leaving 3 bases not matched to a gene. CDR3 nucleotides: TGTGCCAGCAGTTCCACAGGGGCCTCTGGAAACACCATATATTTT. Translating it yields CASSSTGASGNTIYF.

This chain joins TRBV19 and TRBJ1-2; TRBD1 matches at 8 bases. The J segment lost 4 bases and the V segment lost 5 bases, leaving 6 bases of the junction unmatched. In germline, CDR1 is LNHDA, CDR2 SQIVND (reference sequence). CDR3 length: 14 residues. In nucleotides, the CDR3 is TGTGCCAGTAGTCTCTACAGGGGGAGCTATGGCTACACCTTC. Its translation is CASSLYRGSYGYTF.

This clone has a handful of counts. The V gene is TRBV28, the J gene TRBJ2-5; 8 nucleotides agree with TRBD2. CDR1 and CDR2 (germline): MDHEN, SYDVKM. The CDR3 is made up of 15 amino acids. V lost 6 bases and J lost 2; bases outside the gene matches: 8. The CDR3 region is CASRGGGRTQETQYF. CDR3 coding DNA: TGTGCCAGCAGGGGGGGCGGGAGGACACAAGAGACCCAGTACTTC.

This clone occurred a few times. The rearrangement joins TRBV6-4 to TRBJ1-2; 8 positions match TRBD1. The CDR3 runs to 15 residues. Looked up from germline, CDR1 is MRHNA and CDR2 is SNTAGT. V shed 0 bases and J 7 bases; nucleotides not matched to a gene: 7. The CDR3 bases are TGTGCCAGCAGTGACTCTGAGGTTGGACAGGGTGGCTACACCTTC. It encodes CASSDSEVGQGGYTF.

The chain carries TRBV11-3 and TRBJ2-2, with 8 bases lining up with TRBD1. The germline V gene encodes CDR1 SGHNT and CDR2 YENEEA. The trim removed 4 bases at V and 9 bases at J, leaving 10 bases unmatched. CDR3 length: 15 residues. The chain's CDR3 is CASSSDRDAFWELFF. The CDR3 bases are TGTGCCAGCAGCTCGGACAGGGATGCCTTCTGGGAGCTGTTTTTT.

The V gene is TRBV12-5, the J gene TRBJ2-2; D is unclear. The germline V and J ends were trimmed by 6 bases and 0 bases, with 11 bases remaining between them. The CDR3 is 15 residues long. CDR1 and CDR2 from the germline V gene are LGHNT and FRNRAP. The CDR3 region is CASGPDNANTGELFF. Here the CDR3 DNA reads TGTGCTAGTGGGCCTGACAACGCGAACACCGGGGAGCTGTTTTTT.